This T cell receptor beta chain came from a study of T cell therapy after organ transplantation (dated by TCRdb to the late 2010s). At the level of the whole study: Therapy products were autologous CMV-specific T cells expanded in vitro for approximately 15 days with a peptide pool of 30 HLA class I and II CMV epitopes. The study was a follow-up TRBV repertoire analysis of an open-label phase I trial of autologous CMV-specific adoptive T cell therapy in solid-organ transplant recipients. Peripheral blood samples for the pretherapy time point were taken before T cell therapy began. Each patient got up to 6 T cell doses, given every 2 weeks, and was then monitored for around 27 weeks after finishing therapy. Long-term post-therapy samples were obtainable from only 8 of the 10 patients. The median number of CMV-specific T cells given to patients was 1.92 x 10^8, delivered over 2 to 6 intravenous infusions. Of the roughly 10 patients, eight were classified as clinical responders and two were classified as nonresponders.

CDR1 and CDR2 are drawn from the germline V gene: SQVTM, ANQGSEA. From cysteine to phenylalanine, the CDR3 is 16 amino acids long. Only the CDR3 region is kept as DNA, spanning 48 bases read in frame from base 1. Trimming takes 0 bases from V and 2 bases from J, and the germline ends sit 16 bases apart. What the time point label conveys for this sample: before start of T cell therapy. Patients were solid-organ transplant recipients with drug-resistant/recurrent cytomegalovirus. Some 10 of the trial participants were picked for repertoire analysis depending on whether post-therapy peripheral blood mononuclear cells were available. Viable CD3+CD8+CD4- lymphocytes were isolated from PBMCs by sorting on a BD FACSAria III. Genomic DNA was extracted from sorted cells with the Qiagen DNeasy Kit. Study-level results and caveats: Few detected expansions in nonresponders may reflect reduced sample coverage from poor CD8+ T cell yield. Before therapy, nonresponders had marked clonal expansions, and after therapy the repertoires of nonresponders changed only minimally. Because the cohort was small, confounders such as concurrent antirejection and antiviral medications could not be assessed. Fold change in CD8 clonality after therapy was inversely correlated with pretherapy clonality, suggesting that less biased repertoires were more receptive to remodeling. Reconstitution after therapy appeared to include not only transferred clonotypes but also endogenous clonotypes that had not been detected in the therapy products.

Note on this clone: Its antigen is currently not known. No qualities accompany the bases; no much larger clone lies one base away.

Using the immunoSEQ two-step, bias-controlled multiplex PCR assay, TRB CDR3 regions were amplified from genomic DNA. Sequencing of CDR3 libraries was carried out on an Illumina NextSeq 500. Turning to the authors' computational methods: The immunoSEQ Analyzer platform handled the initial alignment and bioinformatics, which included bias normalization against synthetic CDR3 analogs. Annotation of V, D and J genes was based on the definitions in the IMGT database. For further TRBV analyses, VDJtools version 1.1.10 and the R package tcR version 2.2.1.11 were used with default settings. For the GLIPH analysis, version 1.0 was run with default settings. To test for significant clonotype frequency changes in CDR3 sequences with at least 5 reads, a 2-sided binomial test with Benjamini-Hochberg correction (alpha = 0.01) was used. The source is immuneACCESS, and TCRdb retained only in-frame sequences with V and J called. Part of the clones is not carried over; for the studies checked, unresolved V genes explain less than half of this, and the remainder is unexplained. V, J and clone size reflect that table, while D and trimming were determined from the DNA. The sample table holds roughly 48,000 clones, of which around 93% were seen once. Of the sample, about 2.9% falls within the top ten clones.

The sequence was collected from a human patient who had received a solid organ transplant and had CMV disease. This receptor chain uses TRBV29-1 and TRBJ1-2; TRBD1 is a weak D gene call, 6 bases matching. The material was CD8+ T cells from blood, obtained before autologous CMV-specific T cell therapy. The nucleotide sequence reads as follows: TGCAGCGTTGAAGATTATCCGGACAGACAAAACTATGGCTACACCTTC. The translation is CSVEDYPDRQNYGYTF.